A single sample gave rise to the 27 T cell receptor beta chains below, sequenced in a study of identical twins. TCRdb used MiXCR to reprocess the 5' RACE reads, holding one entry per CDR3 protein. The data contain 500,000 to 650,000 distinct CDR3 sequences, 20% to 25% of them seen just once; the ten biggest clones take up 0.48%. The sample also formed part of further work on yellow fever vaccine responses in identical twins.

What was sequenced was CD4+ T cells sorted from blood. All receptors come from a young woman in good health.

This clonotype has just a few counts. This chain uses TRBV3-1 with TRBJ1-5, with TRBD1 matching over 7 bases. The V segment lost 2 bases and the J segment 7 bases; nucleotides outside the gene matches: 2. The CDR3 spans 13 residues. CDR1 and CDR2 (germline): LGHDT, YNNKEL (reference sequence). DNA for the CDR3: TGTGCCAGCAGCCAAACGGACAGGCAGCCCCAGCATTTT. The encoded protein is CASSQTDRQPQHF.

This clonotype has just a few counts. This chain links TRBV27 with TRBJ2-3, with 8 positions matching TRBD2. In germline, CDR1 is MNHEY, CDR2 SMNVEV (reference sequence). The J segment lost 4 bases and the V segment lost 5 bases, leaving 14 bases of the junction unmatched. The CDR3 length is 17 residues. CDR3 sequence (DNA): TGTGCCAGCAGTAGGTGGGCCAGCGGGAGTGGAGCAGATACGCAGTATTTT. It yields the protein CASSRWASGSGADTQYF.

The rearrangement links TRBV14 to TRBJ2-1; possibly TRBD1 for D (6 bases). The CDR3 loop spans 16 amino acids. CDR1 and CDR2 from the germline V gene are SGHDN and FVKESK. V was clipped by 1 base and J by 4 bases, with 14 bases between them. The CDR3 loop reads CASSQGWDTRYNEQFF. Written as DNA, the CDR3 is TGTGCCAGCAGCCAAGGATGGGACACCCGATACAATGAGCAGTTCTTC.

This clonotype appeared a few times. This chain joins TRBV5-1 and TRBJ2-5, with 7 bases matching TRBD1. Losses at the gene ends were 0 bases for V and 2 bases for J; bases not matched to a gene: 4. The germline V gene has CDR1 SGHRS and CDR2 YFSETQ. The CDR3 sequence is 15 residues long. DNA for the CDR3: TGCGCCAGCAGCTTGGCCGGGACAGATCAAGAGACCCAGTACTTC. Its protein product is CASSLAGTDQETQYF.

The V gene is TRBV7-2, the J gene TRBJ2-3, with 9 positions matching TRBD2. The germline V gene encodes CDR1 SGHTA and CDR2 FQGNSA. Unmatched junction bases numbered 6, after V lost 5 bases and J lost 3 bases. The CDR3 sequence is 15 residues long. The CDR3 reads CASSPASGETDTQYF. CDR3 in DNA: TGTGCCAGCAGCCCAGCTAGCGGGGAAACAGATACGCAGTATTTT.

This clonotype was found a few times. The chain couples TRBV2 to TRBJ2-3, with D possibly matching TRBD1 (5 bases). Germline assignment: CDR1 SNHLY and CDR2 FYNNEI. CDR3 length: 12 residues. V was shortened by 8 bases and J by 1 base, with 7 bases between the two germline ends. The DNA of the CDR3 is TGTGCCAGCGAAGGGGGCACAGATACGCAGTATTTT. Its translation: CASEGGTDTQYF.

This clonotype has only a few counts. The chain recombines TRBV5-1 with TRBJ2-7, with TRBD1 matching 7 bases. This CDR3 contains 15 residues. The germline CDR1 and CDR2 sequences are SGHRS and YFSETQ. With 2 bases clipped from V and 3 bases from J, the junction kept 8 bases outside the gene matches. This CDR3 is CASSLTDRRDYEQYF. CDR3 nucleotides: TGCGCCAGCAGCTTAACGGACAGGAGAGACTACGAGCAGTACTTC.

J is TRBJ2-1 and V is TRBV7-6; tentative D call: TRBD1 (6 bases). The CDR3 sequence is 15 residues long. Germline-derived CDR1 and CDR2 are SGHVS and FNYEAQ. Trimming shortened V by 4 bases and J by 1 base, and 11 bases separated the two germline ends. The CDR3 coding sequence is TGTGCCAGCAGCTCAGACAGGAGTTCCTACAATGAGCAGTTCTTC. Its translation is CASSSDRSSYNEQFF.

This chain uses TRBV6-1 with TRBJ2-3; D gene uncertain. The CDR3 consists of 13 residues. With 8 bases removed from V and 3 bases from J, the gap between germline ends came to 12 bases. CDR1 is MNHNS, CDR2 SASEGT, per germline. For the CDR3, the DNA is TGTGCCAGCTGGAGCGTTTTAACAGATACGCAGTATTTT. Translation: CASWSVLTDTQYF.

V and J are TRBV10-3 and TRBJ2-7; D uncertain. V was pared by 3 bases and J by 2 bases, with 8 bases between. Germline V gene data show CDR1 as ENHRY and CDR2 as SYGVKD. The CDR3 has 13 amino acids. The CDR3 region has the DNA TGTGCCATCAGTGAATCCAGCACCTACGAGCAGTACTTC. Its translation: CAISESSTYEQYF.

This clonotype was seen only a few times. V usage is TRBV11-2 and J usage is TRBJ2-2, with 13 bases aligning to TRBD2. Trimming at V came to 4 bases and at J to 0 bases, leaving 2 bases not matched to a gene. The V gene's germline CDR1 is SGHAT and CDR2 FQNNGV. The CDR3 runs to 17 residues. As DNA, the CDR3 is TGTGCCAGCAGCTCAGGACTAGCGGGGGCGAACACCGGGGAGCTGTTTTTT. Translated, it gives CASSSGLAGANTGELFF.

In its sample, this clonotype was seen a few times. The chain employs TRBV6-2 or TRBV6-3 and TRBJ2-2, with a weak D call TRBD2 (6 bases). Germline V gene data show CDR1 as MNHEY and CDR2 as SVGEGT. V lost 9 bases to trimming and J lost 0 bases, with 29 bases between them. CDR3 length: 20 amino acids. The DNA of the CDR3 is TGTGCCAGTCATAGCGGTCGCCGGGTCCGGAGGGGTACGAACACCGGGGAGCTGTTTTTT. Protein sequence: CASHSGRRVRRGTNTGELFF.

V usage is TRBV12-3 or TRBV12-4 and J usage is TRBJ2-7; the match to TRBD2 covers 8 bases. The CDR3 is 12 residues long. Trimming at V came to 7 bases and at J to 10 bases, leaving 9 bases not matched to a gene. The CDR3 reads CASMAGGTVQYF. CDR3 sequence (DNA): TGTGCCAGCATGGCGGGGGGAACAGTCCAGTACTTC.

This clonotype has more than one count but fewer than ten. The chain has TRBV20-1 and TRBJ1-6; D perhaps matches TRBD1 (5 bases). The CDR3 consists of 13 residues. Germline CDR1 DFQATT, CDR2 SNEGSKA (reference sequence). The ends were cut back, 1 base at V and 7 bases at J, with 8 bases in the middle. The CDR3 region is CSARVAGNSPLHF. Here the CDR3 DNA reads TGCAGTGCTAGAGTGGCAGGGAATTCACCCCTCCACTTT.

This rearrangement joins TRBV6-2 or TRBV6-3 to TRBJ2-7; D is uncertain. Germline CDR1 and CDR2: MNHEY and SVGEGT. The CDR3 extends over 12 amino acids. Deletions cut 6 bases from V and 3 bases from J, with 9 bases between. The chain's CDR3 is CASRDGHYEQYV. The CDR3 region has the DNA TGTGCCAGCAGGGACGGGCACTACGAGCAGTACGTC.

This clonotype was observed a handful of times. The V and J genes are TRBV5-1 and TRBJ2-3; 12 bases are shared with TRBD2. CDR3 length equals 15 residues. The V gene's germline CDR1 is SGHRS and CDR2 YFSETQ. V was clipped by 4 bases and J by 4 bases; unmatched bases: 4. Here the CDR3 reads CASSNGLAGSDTQYF. CDR3 sequence (DNA): TGCGCCAGCAGCAACGGACTAGCGGGATCAGATACGCAGTATTTT.

The genes are TRBV5-1 and TRBJ2-6; D tentatively fits TRBD1 or TRBD2 (5 bases each). V was cut by 4 bases and J by 2 bases, with 13 bases left in between. There are 16 residues in the CDR3. Germline CDR1 is SGHRS and CDR2 is YFSETQ. In nucleotides, the CDR3 is TGCGCCAGCAGCCCGGGAATGGGGGCTGGGGCCAACGTCCTGACTTTC. It translates to CASSPGMGAGANVLTF.

This clonotype was picked up many times. The chain links TRBV28 to TRBJ2-1; 14 bases agree with TRBD2. Unmatched junction bases numbered 15, after V lost 4 bases and J lost 1 base. Germline V gene sequence: CDR1 MDHEN, CDR2 SYDVKM. The CDR3 has 21 amino acids. In DNA form, the CDR3 reads TGTGCCAGCAGTTCCCCGGGACTAGCGGGGGAGGGGGCGAGTTCCTACAATGAGCAGTTCTTC. Translating it yields CASSSPGLAGEGASSYNEQFF.

In its sample, this clonotype was seen a few times. V is TRBV7-4 and J is TRBJ2-3, with a tentative D call TRBD2 (5 bases). Germline values: CDR1 SGHVT, CDR2 SQSDAQ. This CDR3 has 16 amino acids. V dropped 5 bases and J dropped 5 bases, with 20 bases sitting between them. The CDR3 DNA reads as TGTGCCAGCAGCGTGACTACGGCGAAAGTTTTAGATACGCAGTATTTT. It yields the protein CASSVTTAKVLDTQYF.

The chain recombines TRBV10-3 with TRBJ2-7; 7 positions agree with TRBD2. With V trimmed by 2 bases and J by 4 bases, 2 bases remained unmatched. The germline CDR1 and CDR2 sequences are ENHRY and SYGVKD. This CDR3 region has 13 residues. CDR3 loop: CAISEIGGYEQYV. Written as DNA, the CDR3 is TGTGCCATCAGTGAGATCGGGGGGTACGAGCAGTACGTC.

This clonotype was detected only a few times. The V call is TRBV4-1, the J call TRBJ2-1, with 10 bases identical to TRBD2. The CDR3 consists of 15 residues. Trimming cost V 2 bases and J 10 bases; bases outside gene matches: 8. Germline lookup yields CDR1 MGHRA and CDR2 YSYEKL. CDR3 sequence (DNA): TGCGCCAGCAGCCAACTGGGACTAGCGAACTCGGAGCAGTTCTTC. It translates to CASSQLGLANSEQFF.

The V and J genes are TRBV12-3 or TRBV12-4 and TRBJ2-1; TRBD2 matches 11 bases. The CDR3 is 16 residues long. The V and J ends lost 4 bases and 5 bases, in that order; junction bases with no gene match: 7. CDR3 bases: TGTGCCAGCAGTTCGTCTAGCGGGGGGTTTAACAATGAGCAGTTCTTC. Translated: CASSSSSGGFNNEQFF.

This clonotype was seen a few times. The gene calls are TRBV24-1 and TRBJ2-1; no firm D call. V was pared by 8 bases and J by 10 bases, with 11 bases between. This CDR3 contains 11 residues. Per the germline V gene, CDR1 is KGHDR and CDR2 is SFDVKD. As DNA, the CDR3 is TGTGCCACCATACGGGCTGGGGAGCAGTTCTTC. Translated, it gives CATIRAGEQFF.

The table lists this clonotype with a few counts. The chain links TRBV3-1 to TRBJ2-1; D gene unclear. The CDR3 contains 13 residues. V was pared by 0 bases and J by 9 bases, with 9 bases between. Per germline, CDR1 LGHDT and CDR2 YNNKEL (reference sequence). This CDR3 is CASSQESVGEQFF. The CDR3 region has the DNA TGTGCCAGCAGCCAAGAGAGCGTGGGTGAGCAGTTCTTC.

The sample holds a few counts of this clonotype. The chain links TRBV6-1 to TRBJ2-7; D might be TRBD1 (5 bases). V shed 6 bases and J shed 3 bases, with 18 bases lying between them. The CDR3 is 15 amino acids. Germline loops: CDR1 MNHNS, CDR2 SASEGT. In nucleotides, the CDR3 is TGTGCCAGCAGCTCCGAGACAGCCACCTACTACGAGCAGTACGTC. Its translation is CASSSETATYYEQYV.

This clonotype came up many times. The gene calls are TRBV28 and TRBJ2-7; 11 bases fit TRBD2. Germline V gene sequence: CDR1 MDHEN, CDR2 SYDVKM. The CDR3 sequence is 16 residues long. The junction had 8 bases not matched to a gene; V was cut back by 6 bases and J by 1 base. The CDR3 spells CASSPMTSGVSYEQYV. The CDR3 DNA follows: TGTGCCAGCAGCCCCATGACTAGCGGGGTATCCTACGAGCAGTACGTC.

This chain uses TRBV12-3 or TRBV12-4 with TRBJ2-6; 10 bases agree with TRBD1. This CDR3 has 18 amino acids. V dropped 7 bases and J dropped 1; count of bases not matched to a gene: 10. CDR3: CASKVSDRGWSGANVLTF. The DNA of the CDR3 is TGTGCCAGCAAAGTTTCGGACAGGGGGTGGTCTGGGGCCAACGTCCTGACTTTC.